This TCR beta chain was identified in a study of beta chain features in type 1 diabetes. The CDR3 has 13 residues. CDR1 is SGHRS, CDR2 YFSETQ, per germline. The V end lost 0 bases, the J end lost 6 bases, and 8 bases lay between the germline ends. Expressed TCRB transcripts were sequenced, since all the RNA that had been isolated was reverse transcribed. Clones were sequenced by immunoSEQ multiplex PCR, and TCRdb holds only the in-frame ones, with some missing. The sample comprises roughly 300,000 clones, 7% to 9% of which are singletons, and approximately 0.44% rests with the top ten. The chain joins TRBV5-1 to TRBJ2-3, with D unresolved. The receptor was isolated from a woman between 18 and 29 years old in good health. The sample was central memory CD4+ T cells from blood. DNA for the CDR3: TGCGCCAGCAGCTTGGAGTTTGGTGATACGCAGTATTTT. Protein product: CASSLEFGDTQYF. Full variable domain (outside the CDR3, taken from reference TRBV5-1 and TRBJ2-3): KAGVTQTPRYLIKTRGQQVTLSCSPISGHRSVSWYQQTPGQGLQFLFEYFSETQRNKGNFPGRFSGRQFSNSRSEMNVSTLELGDSALYLCASSLEFGDTQYFGPGTRLTVL.